The 11 T cell receptor beta chains below all came from one sample that was sequenced in a study of cytomegalovirus exposure and HLA in healthy donors. The PCR ran on 60 Vbeta and 13 Jbeta primers. Sequenced by immunoSEQ multiplex PCR; TCRdb stores in-frame clones only, minus some. The sample carries fewer than 200,000 clones, roughly 87% recorded once. The sequenced material came from PBMCs. The receptors were gathered from a man aged 50-60 years in good health and CMV-seronegative.

This chain joins TRBV5-8 and TRBJ2-1, with 9 bases identical to TRBD2. CDR1 and CDR2 from the germline V gene are SGHTS and YDEGEE. Trimming at V came to 3 bases and at J to 7 bases, leaving 20 bases not matched to a gene. The CDR3 covers 19 residues. The CDR3 here is CASSSKRTSEALTGNEQFF. CDR3 DNA sequence: TGTGCCAGCAGCTCCAAGAGGACTAGCGAGGCCTTGACGGGGAATGAGCAGTTCTTC.

The V and J genes are TRBV19 and TRBJ1-5; 7 bases are a match to TRBD1. Germline CDR1 is LNHDA and CDR2 is SQIVND (reference sequence). CDR3 size: 15 residues. The V segment lost 3 bases and the J segment 4 bases; nucleotides outside the gene matches: 6. In nucleotides, the CDR3 is TGTGCCAGTAGTATCAACAGGGGCCCGAATCAGCCCCAGCATTTT. It specifies CASSINRGPNQPQHF.

The chain employs TRBV4-1 and TRBJ2-1; 9 bases are shared with TRBD2. The J segment lost 5 bases and the V segment lost 2 bases, leaving 13 bases of the junction unmatched. The germline V gene encodes CDR1 MGHRA and CDR2 YSYEKL. The CDR3 is made up of 18 amino acids. The CDR3 DNA sequence: TGCGCCAGCAGCCAACCCATCTCGATAGCGGGGGCCGACAATGAGCAGTTCTTC. It encodes CASSQPISIAGADNEQFF.

This clone occurred once. This chain uses TRBV15 with TRBJ1-2, with D tentatively TRBD1 (5 bases). The CDR3 contains 16 residues. The V end lost 0 bases, the J end lost 4 bases, and 15 bases lay between the germline ends. Germline-derived CDR1 and CDR2 are LNHNV and YYDKDF (reference sequence). The CDR3 DNA follows: TGTGCCACCAGCAGAGAAGGTAGCCCCGGGGGCTATGGCTACACCTTC. Translating it yields CATSREGSPGGYGYTF.

The J gene is TRBJ2-1, the V gene TRBV30; 7 positions agree with TRBD1. CDR3 length equals 15 residues. V shed 0 bases, J shed 0 bases, and the junction held 2 bases outside the gene matches. Germline loops: CDR1 GTSNPN, CDR2 SVGIG (reference sequence). The CDR3 DNA is TGTGCCTGGAGTGTAGGGGACAGCTCCTACAATGAGCAGTTCTTC. Amino acids: CAWSVGDSSYNEQFF.

The J gene is TRBJ2-5, the V gene TRBV6-5, with no clear D. Germline CDR1 is MNHEY and CDR2 is SVGAGI. This CDR3 spans 14 amino acids. V lost 5 bases and J lost 5, with 15 bases in between. Here the CDR3 DNA reads TGTGCCAGCAGTACTCACGTGGTAACGGAGACCCAGTACTTC. Protein sequence: CASSTHVVTETQYF.

The V and J genes are TRBV30 and TRBJ2-7; maybe TRBD1 (5 bases). This CDR3 has 15 residues. Trimming left V 1 base short and J 2 bases short, with 15 bases between. Germline V lookup: CDR1 GTSNPN, CDR2 SVGIG (reference sequence). CDR3 loop: CAWSEGPQPTYEQYF. The DNA of the CDR3 is TGTGCCTGGAGTGAGGGGCCACAACCGACCTACGAGCAGTACTTC.

This chain links TRBV7-2 with TRBJ2-2, with a possible D match to TRBD1 (6 bases). V lost 5 bases, J lost 6 bases, and 13 bases lay in between. The CDR3 length is 14 residues. Germline values: CDR1 SGHTA, CDR2 FQGNSA. CDR3 nucleotide sequence: TGTGCCAGCAGCGCCGACAGGATCGCCGGGGAGCTGTTTTTT. It codes for CASSADRIAGELFF.

The V and J genes are TRBV7-6 and TRBJ2-3, with D possibly being TRBD2 (5 bases). The CDR3 covers 15 residues. V lost 6 bases and J lost 3, with 16 bases in between. From germline, CDR1 is SGHVS and CDR2 FNYEAQ. The CDR3 DNA reads TGTGCCAGCAGTTCTATTCGGGGTCTAACAGATACGCAGTATTTT. Its translation: CASSSIRGLTDTQYF.

This sequence joins TRBV27 and TRBJ2-7; possibly TRBD1 for D (6 bases). In germline, CDR1 is MNHEY, CDR2 SMNVEV (reference sequence). Trimming cost V 6 bases and J 0 bases, with 21 bases left between them. CDR3 size: 17 residues. The CDR3 loop reads CASSLSPQGRSSYEQYF. The CDR3 bases are TGTGCCAGCAGCCTATCCCCACAGGGCCGTAGCTCCTACGAGCAGTACTTC.

The gene calls are TRBV28 and TRBJ1-5; 8 bases agree with TRBD1. CDR3 length equals 15 residues. J lost 5 bases, V lost 6 bases, and 9 bases had no gene match. Germline V lookup: CDR1 MDHEN, CDR2 SYDVKM. CDR3 sequence: CASSGGTGPDQPQHF. The CDR3 coding sequence is TGTGCCAGCAGCGGGGGGACAGGTCCGGATCAGCCCCAGCATTTT.